This T cell receptor (beta chain) was sequenced for a study of blood T cell repertoires in COVID-19. Turning to the study itself: In each case, the material was cDNA or gDNA derived from T cells, B-cell-depleted T cells, or PBMCs.

Those enrolled, adults aged roughly 18 to 100 years, came from about two dozen US areas. Sequencing used immunoSEQ multiplex PCR; TCRdb keeps in-frame clones, though not all of them. This sample has 250,000 to 400,000 clones; approximately 89% occur once, and the top ten carry about 5.7%. The specimen sequenced was PBMCs or T cells enriched from blood (not recorded which). The TCR originated in a woman between 25 and 40 years old who had recovered from COVID-19.

The CDR3 DNA is TGTGCCAGCAGCTTGGGGGGGGGATCAGGAGAGACCCAGTACTTC. This translates into CASSLGGGSGETQYF. This chain links TRBV5-8 with TRBJ2-5; 7 bases align to TRBD2. The CDR3 sequence is 15 residues long. In germline, CDR1 is SGHTS, CDR2 YDEGEE. The V gene end was trimmed by 0 bases and the J gene end by 4 bases; junction bases not matched to a gene: 6.